Listed below are T cell receptor beta chains from one sample, sequenced in a study of T cells in localized non-small cell lung cancer. Sequenced by immunoSEQ multiplex PCR; TCRdb stores in-frame clones only, minus some. The sample comprises some 71,000 clones, about four fifths of which are singletons, and about 14% rests with the top ten. The source was peripheral blood, collected before any cancer treatment. Source of these receptors: a female donor aged 60 or older with stage I lung adenocarcinoma. CDR3s include the opening cysteine and the closing phenylalanine or tryptophan. The D gene is left open where the match is weak. A row's size may be missing; if present it is once, few, many or a size class.

abundance	d_gene	v_gene	j_gene	CDR3nt	CDR3aa
-	-	TRBV2	TRBJ1-3	TGTGCCAGCTTCTTAACCAGCTCTGGAAACACCATATATTTT	CASFLTSSGNTIYF
-	TRBD1	TRBV2	TRBJ2-6	TGTGCCAGCATAGGGGACAGAGCTGGGGCCAACGTCCTGACTTTC	CASIGDRAGANVLTF
-	-	TRBV5-1	TRBJ2-3	TGCGCCAGCAGCTCGACAGTTACAGATACGCAGTATTTT	CASSSTVTDTQYF
-	TRBD2	TRBV10-3	TRBJ2-2	TGTGCCATCAGTGAGTCTATAGCGGGAAAGAACACCGGGGAGCTGTTTTTT	CAISESIAGKNTGELFF
once	TRBD2	TRBV15	TRBJ2-2	TGTGCCACCAGCAGAGATCGAGGGTTAGCGGGGGACACCGGGGAGCTGTTTTTT	CATSRDRGLAGDTGELFF
few	-	TRBV6-1	TRBJ1-2	TGTGCCAGCAGTGAATACCGGGGCTATGGCTACACCTTC	CASSEYRGYGYTF
few	TRBD1	TRBV11-1	TRBJ2-2	TGTGCCAGCAGCTTAGCCGGGACAGGGGTTGTGAGCACCGGGGAGCTGTTTTTT	CASSLAGTGVVSTGELFF
once	-	TRBV18	TRBJ1-5	TGTGCCAGCTCTGCAGTGGCTGGTAGCAATCAGCCCCAGCATTTT	CASSAVAGSNQPQHF
-	-	TRBV15	TRBJ1-1	TGTGCCACCAGAATCGAGGGGAGCTTAAACACTGAAGCTTTCTTT	CATRIEGSLNTEAFF
-	TRBD1	TRBV6-6	TRBJ1-4	TGTGCCACCGGACAGGGGGTTTGGGAACTGTTTTTT	CATGQGVWELFF
-	TRBD1	TRBV5-6	TRBJ2-7	TGTGCCAGCAGCCCCGACAGGGGGACCTACGAGCAGTACTTC	CASSPDRGTYEQYF
-	-	TRBV27	TRBJ1-3	TGTGCCAGCAGTCCAGGACAGTCCTACTCTGGAAACACCATATATTTT	CASSPGQSYSGNTIYF
-	-	TRBV5-4	TRBJ1-2	TGTGCCAGCAGCTTGGACAGGGCTGGTGGCTACACCTTC	CASSLDRAGGYTF
-	-	TRBV9	TRBJ2-3	TGTGCCAGCAGCGCCAGGTGGGGCAGGGCGGAGGTAGATACGCAGTATTTT	CASSARWGRAEVDTQYF
-	TRBD2	TRBV19	TRBJ2-3	TGTGCCAGTAGTTTGGGACTAGCGGGGGGGCGAATCACAGATACGCAGTATTTT	CASSLGLAGGRITDTQYF
-	-	TRBV6-6	TRBJ2-7	TGTGCCAGCAGTTACTCGATAGGGGGATCCTACGAGCAGTACTTC	CASSYSIGGSYEQYF
-	-	TRBV18	TRBJ2-1	TGTGCCAGCTCACCGAACAGGGGAGGGAATGAGCAGTTCTTC	CASSPNRGGNEQFF
-	TRBD2	TRBV2	TRBJ2-3	TGTGCCAGCAGTGAAGGACTAGCGGTTACAGATACGCAGTATTTT	CASSEGLAVTDTQYF
-	-	TRBV6-6	TRBJ1-2	TGTGCCAGCAGCAATGGGTATGGCTACACCTTC	CASSNGYGYTF
-	TRBD2	TRBV5-1	TRBJ2-7	TGCGCCAGCAGCCCCCGGACTAGTTCCTACGAGCAGTACTTC	CASSPRTSSYEQYF
-	TRBD2	TRBV9	TRBJ2-7	TGTGCCAGCAGCCCAGGACTAGCGGGAGGCATGAGGGAGCAGTACTTC	CASSPGLAGGMREQYF
-	-	TRBV4-1	TRBJ1-1	TGCGCCAGCAGCCAAACCAGGGGTACTGAAGCTTTCTTT	CASSQTRGTEAFF
once	-	TRBV25-1	TRBJ2-1	TGTGCCAGCGAGGAGACTAACAGGGCAAATGAGCAGTTCTTC	CASEETNRANEQFF
-	-	TRBV15	TRBJ2-7	TGTGCCACCAGCAGAGGGAGAGGGCCCTCCTACGAGCAGTACTTC	CATSRGRGPSYEQYF
-	-	TRBV15	TRBJ1-1	TGTGCCACCAGCAGAGAAGGGGCTTCGGCTGAAGCTTTCTTT	CATSREGASAEAFF
-	-	TRBV5-6	TRBJ1-6	TGTGCCAGCAGTGCCCCCGGGTACGGTAATTCACCCCTCCACTTT	CASSAPGYGNSPLHF
-	-	TRBV10-3	TRBJ2-3	TGTGCCATCAGTCGACAGGCCAACACAGATACGCAGTATTTT	CAISRQANTDTQYF
-	TRBD1	TRBV6-6	TRBJ1-1	TGTGCCAGCAGTGCCCGGACAGGGGGCACTGAAGCTTTCTTT	CASSARTGGTEAFF
-	-	TRBV19	TRBJ1-1	TGTGCCACCTACTCGGGACTCCTGAACACTGAAGCTTTCTTT	CATYSGLLNTEAFF
once	-	TRBV25-1	TRBJ1-1	TGTGCCAGCAGTGAAAAGGTGGTCGGGCGAGGGTTGAACACTGAAGCTTTCTTT	CASSEKVVGRGLNTEAFF
-	-	TRBV30	TRBJ1-1	TGTGCCTGGAGGGGGATGACTGAAGCTTTCTTT	CAWRGMTEAFF
-	-	TRBV11-3	TRBJ1-1	TGTGCCAGCAGCATGATGTTGGATGAAGCTTTCTTT	CASSMMLDEAFF
-	-	TRBV5-4	TRBJ1-2	TGTGCCAGCAGCTTGGCCGGGGGGGGTGAAGGTAACTATGGCTACACCTTC	CASSLAGGGEGNYGYTF
-	-	TRBV5-1	TRBJ1-6	TGCGCCAGCAGCTTGGAGGCCGCGAATTCACCCCTCCACTTT	CASSLEAANSPLHF
-	-	TRBV25-1	TRBJ1-1	TGTGCCAGCAGTGAGTCGACCCCGCTAGGCTCTGAAGCTTTCTTT	CASSESTPLGSEAFF
-	-	TRBV6-5	TRBJ1-1	TGTGCCAGCAGTTTTTCTAACAGGATACCTGAGGCTTTCTTT	CASSFSNRIPEAFF
few	TRBD1	TRBV5-1	TRBJ2-2	TGCGCCAGCAGCTTGCTTACAGGGGATCAGGCCGGGGAGCTGTTTTTT	CASSLLTGDQAGELFF
-	-	TRBV18	TRBJ1-5	TGTGCCAGCTCTGGACAGATTCAGCCCCAGCATTTT	CASSGQIQPQHF
-	TRBD1	TRBV6-1	TRBJ1-5	TGTGCCAGTCGCAATAGACAGGGAAATCAGCCCCAGCATTTT	CASRNRQGNQPQHF
once	-	TRBV18	TRBJ2-3	TGTGCCAGCTCAAAGATCCCCCCAGGGTCGGCAGATACGCAGTATTTT	CASSKIPPGSADTQYF
-	TRBD1	TRBV29-1	TRBJ2-3	TGCAGCGTGCCTAGTAAGACAGGGAAAGATACGCAGTATTTT	CSVPSKTGKDTQYF
-	TRBD1	TRBV25-1	TRBJ1-4	TGTGCCAGCAGTGCCGGACAGGGGGCGACTAATGAAAAACTGTTTTTT	CASSAGQGATNEKLFF
-	-	TRBV10-2	TRBJ1-1	TGCGCCAGCAGCCCAGCCTTGAACACTGAAGCTTTCTTT	CASSPALNTEAFF
-	TRBD1	TRBV6-1	TRBJ1-2	TGTGCCAGCAGCGGGACAGGGAGAGGCTATGGCTACACCTTC	CASSGTGRGYGYTF
-	-	TRBV5-4	TRBJ1-2	TGTGCCAGCAATTCGATTGGTGTGGACTATGGCTACACCTTC	CASNSIGVDYGYTF
-	-	TRBV19	TRBJ1-5	TGTGCCAGTAGTACCGGGCGAGGGGCCGGAAGCAATCAGCCCCAGCATTTT	CASSTGRGAGSNQPQHF
-	TRBD2	TRBV5-4	TRBJ2-5	TGTGCCAGCAGCCCCCGGGGGGTCCAAGAGACCCAGTACTTC	CASSPRGVQETQYF
-	-	TRBV23-1	TRBJ1-2	TGCGCCAGCAGTCAATCGTGCGTGAACAGCCCTAACTATGGCTACACCTTC	CASSQSCVNSPNYGYTF
once	-	TRBV30	TRBJ1-1	TGTGCCTGGAGTGTACGATGGGGACAATCGCCTATGCGCCCTGAAGCTTTCTTT	CAWSVRWGQSPMRPEAFF
-	-	TRBV2	TRBJ2-1	TGTGCCAGCAGTGAACGTCTAGCCTATGAGCAGTTCTTC	CASSERLAYEQFF
once	-	TRBV30	TRBJ2-7	TGTGCCTCCCGTGGGCAGCAGGTTAGCTCCTACGAGCAGTACTTC	CASRGQQVSSYEQYF
-	-	TRBV7-9	TRBJ1-2	TGTGCCAGCAGCTTAAGTGGCTACACCTTC	CASSLSGYTF
-	-	TRBV18	TRBJ2-5	TGTGCCAGCTCCTCCGGAGGGGAAATCCAGTACTTC	CASSSGGEIQYF
-	TRBD1	TRBV28	TRBJ2-2	TGTGCCAGAAAAGGGGGCGCAGGCGGGGAGCTGTTTTTT	CARKGGAGGELFF